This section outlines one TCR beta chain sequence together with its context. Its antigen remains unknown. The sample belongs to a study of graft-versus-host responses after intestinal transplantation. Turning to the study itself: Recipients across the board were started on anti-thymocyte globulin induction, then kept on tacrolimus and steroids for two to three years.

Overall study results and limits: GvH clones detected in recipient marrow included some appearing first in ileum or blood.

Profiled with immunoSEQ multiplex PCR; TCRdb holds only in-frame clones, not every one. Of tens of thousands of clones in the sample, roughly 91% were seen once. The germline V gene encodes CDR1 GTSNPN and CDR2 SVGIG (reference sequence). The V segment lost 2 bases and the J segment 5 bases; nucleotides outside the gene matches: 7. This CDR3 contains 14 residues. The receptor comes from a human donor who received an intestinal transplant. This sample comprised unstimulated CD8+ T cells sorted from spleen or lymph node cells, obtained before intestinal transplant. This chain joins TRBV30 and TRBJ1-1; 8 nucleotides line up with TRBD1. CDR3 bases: TGTGCCTGGAGTTTATTGACAGGGGCTACTGAAGCTTTCTTT. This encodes CAWSLLTGATEAFF.